The following is a TCR beta chain sequence with its context. No antigen is known for it. Base-call qualities are not available, and no considerably larger clone is one nucleotide away. The data derive from a study of blood T cell repertoires in COVID-19 (TCRdb year 2020). In the study overall: The collaborator samples originated in the United States, Italy and Spain and spanned the acute and convalescent phases of COVID-19. The material from the prospective study consisted of cDNA or gDNA derived from T cells, B-cell-depleted T cells, or PBMCs. The dataset comprised deeply sampled blood TCRbeta repertoires from subjects exposed to, actively infected with, or recovered from COVID-19. The repertoires were released in a freely available public database meant as a resource for research on the immune response to SARS-CoV-2. Samples came from the ongoing ImmuneRACE study (first 160 participants) plus 1,254 subjects from 6 global collaborators. A de-identified subject ID, COVID-19 status, age in years and sex were almost always included in the sample metadata. Where HLA class I and class II types were available, the types were taken from metadata supplied by the sample provider, not from assay-based typing. The paper as a whole reports these results and caveats: The amount of clinical and demographic metadata varied by source and participant and was provided uncurated.

TCRbeta CDR3 regions were amplified from genomic DNA using the immunoSEQ Assay, a bias-controlled multiplex PCR. As for the authors' bioinformatics: The number of nucleated cells in each sample was estimated by amplification of reference gene primers within the assay. To quantify the absolute abundance of each unique TCRbeta CDR3 rearrangement, sequence reads were collapsed and filtered. For each sample, productive Simpson clonality was calculated as the square root of Simpson's diversity index across productive rearrangements. The source is immuneACCESS, and TCRdb retained only in-frame sequences with V and J called. Part of the clones is not carried over; for the studies checked, unresolved V genes explain less than half of this, and the remainder is unexplained. Clone size and the V and J calls come from that table; the DNA yielded D and trimming. The sample profile shows about 440,000 clones; nearly 90% of them were found once. About 2% of the sample belongs to the ten largest clones.

Participants in the prospective study were aged 18 to 89 years, lived in over 20 United States geographic areas, and enrolled through a virtual design. In the prospective study, participants were assigned to cohorts based on the clinical history participants reported in a screening survey and a study questionnaire. Mobile phlebotomists in the prospective study collected whole blood, serum and a nasopharyngeal or oropharyngeal swab from every participant. Prospective study participants could optionally give additional blood draws and questionnaires over a roughly two-month period. Before DNA extraction, blood samples from the prospective study were shipped at room temperature or frozen. V is pared back by 2 bases and J by 8 bases, with 7 bases lying between the germline termini. CDR1 and CDR2 are read off the germline V gene as LGHNA and YSLEER. There are 12 amino acids in the CDR3, from cysteine to phenylalanine inclusive. Only the CDR3 DNA is retained, 36 bases long and in frame from the first base.

The V and J genes are TRBV4-3 and TRBJ2-1, with TRBD2 perhaps the D gene, on 5 matching bases. The TCR was taken from a woman aged 18-30 years with acute COVID-19. Sample: PBMCs or T cells enriched from blood (not recorded which). CDR3 loop: CASSQPGYEQFF. Here is the DNA: TGCGCCAGCAGCCAACCGGGGTATGAGCAGTTCTTC.